This T cell receptor (beta chain) was captured in a study of CD8+ T cells in alopecia areata. For the study at large: Female C3H/HeJ mice aged 7-10 weeks were given skin from C3H/HeJ graft donors, roughly 6-13 months old, that had spontaneous alopecia. Study-wide results and limits: Compared with mice, patients displayed less clear TCR sharing, possibly for HLA-related reasons. Affected scalp, especially in alopecia totalis/universalis, had a higher clonality than normal scalp did. Scalp sample sequencing also detects resident alphabeta T cells of normal skin.

This clone was detected a few times. The antigen is undetermined. Genes and germline come from the mouse. The observed sequence ends 4 residues before the CDR3 terminus, with the missing tail filled in from the germline J gene. Germline trimming cut 2 bases from V and 0 bases from J; bases unmatched to any gene: 7. CDR1 and CDR2 from the germline V gene are NSHNY and SYGAGN. The CDR3 contains 17 residues. cDNA prepared by RNA extraction and subsequent reverse transcription served as the template for sequencing. The protocol was immunoSEQ multiplex PCR, while the TCRdb copy is restricted to in-frame clones and leaves out a portion. The repertoire consists of about 270,000 clones, none detected only once. A sort of pooled cutaneous lymph node cells used CD4, CD8alpha, NKG2D, NKG2ACE and other stains.

V and J are TRBV13-1 and TRBJ2-3, with TRBD2 matching 9 bases. The sequencing sample was made of CD4+ T cells sorted from a lymph node. This sequence originates from a C3H/HeJ mouse with alopecia areata. MHC haplotype here: H2-k. CDR3 sequence reads: CASSEGTGPSSAETLYF. The DNA read from the CDR3 is TGTGCCAGCAGTGAAGGGACTGGGCCGTCTAGTGCAGAA.